The 25 T cell receptor beta chains in this list originate from one sample, sequenced in a study of post-analysis software for immune sequencing data. cDNA libraries of TCR beta carried unique molecular identifiers. MiXCR was run by TCRdb on the PCR reads, yielding one entry per CDR3 protein. This sample carries roughly 430,000 distinct CDR3 sequences, approximately 42% of them seen once, and the ten largest clones take 7.6%. Their target antigens are unknown. Study conclusions and caveats: A few TRBV segments, TRBV5-6, TRBV5-1 and TRBV20-1 among them, were found more frequent in patients than controls.

Input material: blood. Source of these receptors: a girl aged 2 to 10 with multiple sclerosis.

This clonotype was detected only a few times. The V call is TRBV7-9, the J call TRBJ2-4; 7 nucleotides match TRBD2. The J call may be in error: the DNA end matches TRBJ2-7 better. This CDR3 is built from 13 residues. Germline V gives CDR1 SEHNR, CDR2 FQNEAQ (reference sequence). In nucleotides, the CDR3 is TGTGCCAGCAGCTACGGGACTATCTACGAGCAGTACTTC. Residues: CASSYGTIYEQYF.

This clonotype has a handful of counts. The rearrangement links TRBV20-1 to TRBJ1-5; TRBD1 agrees at 7 bases. The CDR3 consists of 15 residues. In germline, CDR1 is DFQATT, CDR2 SNEGSKA (reference sequence). J lost 0 bases, V lost 2 bases, and 4 bases had no gene match. The CDR3 bases are TGCAGTGCTAGACAGGGGGGGTATAGCAATCAGCCCCAGCATTTT. Its translation is CSARQGGYSNQPQHF.

The rearrangement links TRBV9 to TRBJ2-3; D ambiguous. Germline V lookup: CDR1 SGDLS, CDR2 YYNGEE. The CDR3 spans 13 residues. V was shortened by 6 bases and J by 0 bases, with 8 bases between the two germline ends. As DNA, the CDR3 is TGTGCCAGCAATACGGAGAGCACAGATACGCAGTATTTT. Amino acid sequence: CASNTESTDTQYF.

The chain is built from TRBV12-3 or TRBV12-4 and TRBJ2-5; D may be TRBD2 (5 bases). Near its end, the DNA agrees better with TRBJ2-7, so the J call may be wrong. The CDR3 has 14 residues. The CDR3 spells CASSLAPSNYEQYF. In DNA form, the CDR3 reads TGTGCCAGCAGTTTAGCCCCTAGCAACTACGAGCAGTACTTC.

This clonotype was found a few times. As DNA, the CDR3 is TGTGCCAGCGTCTGCGGGAGCGGTTACGAGCAGTACTTC. This codes for CASVCGSGYEQYF. The V call is TRBV21-1, the J call TRBJ2-7; TRBD2, the table's D call, lacks a check against the DNA. TRBV21-1 is labeled a pseudogene. This CDR3 has 13 amino acids.

This clonotype has only a few counts. The genes are TRBV12-3 or TRBV12-4 and TRBJ2-1; D is ambiguous. The CDR3 covers 15 residues. V lost 3 bases and J lost 5, with 14 bases in between. CDR3 loop: CASSLGWGRNNEQFF. The CDR3 region has the DNA TGTGCCAGCAGTTTGGGGTGGGGAAGGAACAATGAGCAGTTCTTC.

This clonotype was counted only a few times. The rearrangement uses TRBV20-1 and TRBJ2-5; D not resolved. This CDR3 is built from 14 residues. CDR1 and CDR2 (germline): DFQATT, SNEGSKA (reference sequence). V was clipped by 5 bases and J by 4 bases, with 17 bases between them. CDR3 sequence reads: CSAGWRVGIETQYF. The DNA of the CDR3 is TGCAGTGCTGGTTGGAGAGTAGGGATAGAGACCCAGTACTTC.

A few counts support this clonotype. The chain recombines TRBV7-8 with TRBJ2-1; unclear D gene. The CDR3 contains 13 residues. Germline assignment: CDR1 SGHVS and CDR2 FQNEAQ. With 3 bases removed from V and 8 bases from J, the gap between germline ends came to 11 bases. This CDR3 is CASSLARRDEQFF. CDR3 in DNA: TGTGCCAGCAGCTTGGCCAGGCGCGATGAGCAGTTCTTC.

This clonotype occurred many times. The V call is TRBV20-1, the J call TRBJ2-5; D is possibly TRBD2 (5 bases). The CDR3 extends over 16 amino acids. Germline CDR1 reads DFQATT; CDR2 reads SNEGSKA (reference sequence). V shed 5 bases and J shed 3 bases, with 22 bases lying between them. CDR3 nucleotide sequence: TGCAGTGCTCCACACGTGGACCATTCGGGGAAAGAGACCCAGTACTTC. Translating it yields CSAPHVDHSGKETQYF.

The chain employs TRBV5-6 and TRBJ1-5; D possibly corresponds to TRBD1 (5 bases). Germline loops: CDR1 SGHDT, CDR2 YYEEEE. There are 15 residues in the CDR3. V shed 0 bases and J shed 7 bases, with 14 bases lying between them. The CDR3 DNA is TGTGCCAGCAGCTTGGGCGGTGGCGGGGGGCAGCCCCAGCATTTT. Protein: CASSLGGGGGQPQHF.

The chain recombines TRBV4-3 with TRBJ1-1, with 7 bases matching TRBD1. The germline CDR1 and CDR2 sequences are LGHNA and YSLEER. The J segment lost 0 bases and the V segment lost 0 bases, leaving 7 bases of the junction unmatched. The CDR3 contains 17 residues. In DNA, the CDR3 is TGCGCCAGCAGCCAAGATCAAGGGGGCCAGTTGAACACTGAAGCTTTCTTT. Its protein is CASSQDQGGQLNTEAFF.

This clonotype was counted only a few times. The rearrangement links TRBV7-2 to TRBJ2-1, with a possible D match to TRBD1 (5 bases). Germline CDR1 is SGHTA and CDR2 is FQGNSA. This CDR3 has 15 residues. Trimming left V 5 bases short and J 1 base short, with 12 bases between. This CDR3 reads CASSLVRESYNEQFF. CDR3 DNA sequence: TGTGCCAGCAGCCTCGTCAGGGAATCCTACAATGAGCAGTTCTTC.

The V gene is TRBV10-3, the J gene TRBJ2-7, with TRBD1 identical over 8 bases. The CDR3 sequence is 14 residues long. V lost 3 bases, J lost 2 bases, and 3 bases stayed unmatched. Germline CDR1 and CDR2: ENHRY and SYGVKD. CDR3 protein: CAISDGTGAYEQYF. The CDR3 DNA reads TGTGCCATCAGTGACGGGACAGGCGCCTACGAGCAGTACTTC.

This clonotype was observed a handful of times. The CDR3 coding sequence is TGCAGTGCTAGGGAGACAGGTTACTACAATGAGCAGTTCTTC. As protein: CSARETGYYNEQFF. J is TRBJ2-1 and V is TRBV20-1; weak D call: TRBD1 (6 bases). V was clipped by 3 bases and J by 3 bases, with 12 bases between them. Germline-derived CDR1 and CDR2 are DFQATT and SNEGSKA (reference sequence). CDR3 length equals 14 residues.

The chain carries TRBV29-1 and TRBJ2-4, with D tentatively TRBD2 (6 bases). The CDR3 consists of 13 residues. Germline V gene data show CDR1 as SQVTM and CDR2 as ANQGSEA. Trimming pared 7 bases from V and 3 bases from J, leaving 13 bases between. The CDR3: CSGRETGKNIQYF. CDR3 nucleotides: TGCAGCGGGAGGGAAACGGGCAAAAACATTCAGTACTTC.

This clonotype was observed a handful of times. J is TRBJ2-4 and V is TRBV6-5; TRBD1 agrees at 9 bases. The better agreement between TRBJ2-7 and the DNA end casts doubt on the J call. This CDR3 contains 18 residues. CDR1 is MNHEY, CDR2 SVGAGI, per germline. The DNA for the CDR3 is TGTGCCAGCAGTTCTTACGGGACAGGGCTTGCCCTCTCCTACGAGCAGTACTTC. Translating gives CASSSYGTGLALSYEQYF.

This clonotype was counted only a few times. A junction end diverges from the germline sequence, so it may reflect a read error. The CDR3 coding sequence is TGTGCCAGCAGTTTATCTGGGGCCAACGTCCCGACTTTC. Its translation: CASSLSGANVPTF. The rearrangement links TRBV27 to TRBJ2-6; maybe TRBD1 (5 bases). CDR1 is MNHEY, CDR2 SMNVEV, per germline (reference sequence). The CDR3 runs 13 residues.

This clonotype has more than one count but fewer than ten. This chain connects TRBV7-8 to TRBJ2-3, with 13 bases that match TRBD2. The CDR3 runs 17 residues. CDR1 and CDR2 from the germline V gene are SGHVS and FQNEAQ. V shed 1 base and J 5 bases; nucleotides not matched to a gene: 6. For the CDR3, the DNA is TGTGCCAGCAGCTTAGTAGGGACTAGCGGGACGATAGATACGCAGTATTTT. Amino acid sequence: CASSLVGTSGTIDTQYF.

The genes are TRBV12-3 or TRBV12-4 and TRBJ2-1, with 10 bases identical to TRBD1. The CDR3 extends over 21 amino acids. The V gene end was trimmed by 2 bases and the J gene end by 3 bases; junction bases not matched to a gene: 19. For the CDR3, the DNA is TGTGCCAGCAGTTTAATCCCGACAGGGGGCCTTCAAAACCTTCTCTACAATGAGCAGTTCTTC. This sequence encodes CASSLIPTGGLQNLLYNEQFF.

This chain's CDR3 is CASSHGHNYGYTF. The DNA of the CDR3 is TGTGCCAGCAGTCACGGACATAACTATGGCTACACCTTC. This rearrangement joins TRBV27 to TRBJ1-2; a weak D match, TRBD1 (5 bases). V dropped 5 bases and J dropped 1 base, with 8 bases sitting between them. The CDR3 contains 13 residues. From germline, CDR1 is MNHEY and CDR2 SMNVEV (reference sequence).

This clonotype was counted only a few times. V gene TRBV7-9 combines with J gene TRBJ1-1; D call uncertain. Germline V gene sequence: CDR1 SEHNR, CDR2 FQNEAQ (reference sequence). Trimming took off 1 base at V and 4 bases at J, with 7 bases between the two ends. The CDR3 is 13 amino acids. CDR3 region: CASSLGPFTEAFF. In DNA form, the CDR3 reads TGTGCCAGCAGCTTAGGTCCTTTCACTGAAGCTTTCTTT.

The V and J genes are TRBV7-2 and TRBJ2-7; D possibly corresponds to TRBD2 (5 bases). The CDR3 is made up of 13 amino acids. V was clipped by 5 bases and J by 3 bases, with 11 bases between them. Germline CDR1 is SGHTA and CDR2 is FQGNSA. The CDR3 nucleotides read TGTGCCAGCAGCGCACCCGGGGACTACGAGCAGTACTTC. Its translation: CASSAPGDYEQYF.

In its sample, this clonotype was seen a few times. The V call is TRBV7-9, the J call TRBJ2-7; D might be TRBD1 (5 bases). CDR1 and CDR2 from the germline V gene are SEHNR and FQNEAQ (reference sequence). V was shortened by 3 bases and J by 4 bases, with 16 bases between the two germline ends. The CDR3 is 15 amino acids. CDR3 residues: CASSFGQGSVYEQYF. CDR3 sequence (DNA): TGTGCCAGCAGCTTCGGGCAGGGATCTGTGTACGAGCAGTACTTC.

This chain joins TRBV3-1 and TRBJ2-7; a possible D gene is TRBD2 (6 bases). The CDR3 consists of 16 residues. Per germline, CDR1 LGHDT and CDR2 YNNKEL (reference sequence). V was trimmed by 0 bases and J by 5 bases, leaving 17 bases between them. The CDR3 DNA is TGTGCCAGCAGCCAAGATCTTGGAGGGCCTAAGGACGAGCAGTACTTC. Its translation: CASSQDLGGPKDEQYF.

This clonotype occurred a few times. The CDR3 DNA is TGTGCCAGCTCACCGGTTACAGGGGCCACTGAAGCTTTCTTT. Translation gives CASSPVTGATEAFF. The chain carries TRBV18 and TRBJ1-1; 7 bases fit TRBD1. Per the germline V gene, CDR1 is KGHSH and CDR2 is LQKENI. Germline trimming cut 3 bases from V and 4 bases from J; bases unmatched to any gene: 5. This CDR3 is built from 14 residues.